This TCR beta chain came from a study of long-term antiretroviral therapy in people with HIV. Looked up from germline, CDR1 is SEHNR and CDR2 is FQNEAQ (reference sequence). CDR3 length: 13 amino acids. V dropped 7 bases and J dropped 2 bases, with 12 bases sitting between them. The assay, immunoSEQ v3.0, was run at survey level. Assay: immunoSEQ multiplex PCR; the TCRdb copy retains only in-frame clones and omits some. This table holds 35,000 to 40,000 clones, 94% found once. The rearrangement uses TRBV7-9 and TRBJ2-7; the D call may be TRBD1 or TRBD2 (5 bases each). The clonotype originates from a woman between 50 and 59 years old with HIV. The sample here was unsorted PBMCs, taken 4.1 years after starting antiretroviral therapy. In DNA form, the CDR3 reads TGTGCCAGCACCCAACGGGGACCCTACGAGCAGTACTTC. Its protein product is CASTQRGPYEQYF.